This is a list of T cell receptor beta chains from one sample in a study of T cell responses to AZD1222 COVID-19 vaccine. This table comes from immunoSEQ multiplex PCR, and its TCRdb copy is limited to in-frame clones, with some not included. The sample has tens of thousands of clones, 70% to 90% seen once. Sequences were derived from peripheral blood, sampled 28 days after the second AZD1222 dose. The receptors originated from an adult who received the AZD1222 COVID-19 vaccine. Both conserved end residues are part of each CDR3. The D gene is left open where the match is weak. Clone size is given for some rows only: seen once, a few or many times, or a class if the clone is expanded.

J,V,size,D,DNA,CDR3
TRBJ2-2,TRBV30,once,.,TGTGCCTGGAGTCCCCAGGGTTCCGGGGAGCTGTTTTTT,CAWSPQGSGELFF
TRBJ1-2,TRBV4-3,.,.,TGCGCCAGCAGCCTAACGCAGGTGGAAGGCTACACCTTC,CASSLTQVEGYTF
TRBJ1-3,TRBV19,.,.,TGTGCCAGTAGCGGAGTTCTCTCTGGAAACACCATATATTTT,CASSGVLSGNTIYF
TRBJ2-2,TRBV7-3,once,.,TGTGCCAGCAGCCGGCAGGGATCCGGGGAGCTGTTTTTT,CASSRQGSGELFF
TRBJ2-6,TRBV7-9,.,TRBD1,TGTGCCAGCAGCTCCTGGGACAGAAGGGCCAACGTCCTGACTTTC,CASSSWDRRANVLTF
TRBJ2-3,TRBV5-1,.,.,TGCGCCAGCAGCCCAGGGGAAGGTAGGCAGTATTTT,CASSPGEGRQYF
TRBJ2-7,TRBV7-2,.,.,TGTGCCAGCAGCAGCCAAGCCGGGTACGAGCAGTACTTC,CASSSQAGYEQYF
TRBJ2-7,TRBV19,.,.,TGTGCCAGTAACAACGGTCCCGGGACTGGGGGCTACGAGCAGTACTTC,CASNNGPGTGGYEQYF
TRBJ1-1,TRBV2,once,.,TGTGCCAGCAGTGTCATGAACACTGAAGCTTTCTTT,CASSVMNTEAFF
TRBJ1-3,TRBV9,.,.,TGTGCCAGCAGCGTAGCCCCAGGGATTGTCTCTGGAAACACCATATATTTT,CASSVAPGIVSGNTIYF
TRBJ1-2,TRBV11-2,.,.,TGTGCCAGCAGCTTGGGCGCAGGTGGCTACACCTTC,CASSLGAGGYTF
TRBJ2-3,TRBV11-2,.,TRBD2,TGTGCCAGCAGCCTTAGCGGGAGGTCTGGCACAGATACGCAGTATTTT,CASSLSGRSGTDTQYF
TRBJ1-1,TRBV5-1,.,.,TGCGCCAGCAGGTTCGATAGCACTGAAGCTTTCTTT,CASRFDSTEAFF
TRBJ1-6,TRBV9,.,.,TGTGCCAGCACCCTAGAGTCCGGCGGCCTTAATTCACCCCTCCACTTT,CASTLESGGLNSPLHF
TRBJ1-5,TRBV19,once,.,TGTGCCAGTAGTATACAGTCGGGGGGACGTCAGCCCCAGCATTTT,CASSIQSGGRQPQHF
TRBJ1-1,TRBV10-1,few,.,TGCGCCAGCAGCTATGGTGGGCCAGAGACTGAAGCTTTCTTT,CASSYGGPETEAFF
TRBJ1-3,TRBV6-6,.,.,TGTGCCAGCAGCCCGAATGGAAACACCATATATTTT,CASSPNGNTIYF
TRBJ2-5,TRBV5-1,.,TRBD2,TGCGCCAGCAGCTCTCTAGCGGGAGGGTTTGGAAAAGAGACCCAGTACTTC,CASSSLAGGFGKETQYF
TRBJ2-7,TRBV3-1/TRBV3-2,.,.,TGTGCCAGCAGCCGCCACCTCTACGAGCAGTACTTC,CASSRHLYEQYF
TRBJ1-4,TRBV6-5,.,TRBD1,TGTGCCAGCAGCCTGACAGGGGTGACTAATGAAAAACTGTTTTTT,CASSLTGVTNEKLFF
TRBJ1-5,TRBV7-7,once,.,TGTGCTAGCAGCTTAGCGCAACCCCCTTATAGCAATCAGCCCCAGCATTTT,CASSLAQPPYSNQPQHF
TRBJ1-5,TRBV3-1/TRBV3-2,once,.,TGTGCCAGCAGCCAAGGGCAAGGGGATCAGCCCCAGCATTTT,CASSQGQGDQPQHF
TRBJ2-1,TRBV7-9,.,TRBD2,TGTGCCAGCAGCTTAATGGCGGGAGGGGGGAATGAGCAGTTCTTC,CASSLMAGGGNEQFF
TRBJ1-6,TRBV6-5,once,TRBD1,TGTGCCAGCAGTTACCTTGGACAGGGCGGGGGATCACCCCTCCACTTT,CASSYLGQGGGSPLHF
TRBJ2-7,TRBV12-5,once,TRBD1,TGTGCTAGTGGCCCGGGACAGGGTTTCAGCGAGCAGTACTTC,CASGPGQGFSEQYF
TRBJ1-2,TRBV6-5,.,.,TGTGCCACCGGTCGGGGGCAAAGTGGCTACACCTTC,CATGRGQSGYTF
TRBJ1-5,TRBV19,once,TRBD1,TGTGCCAGTAGTACCCGACAGGGGGGCCAGCCCCAGCATTTT,CASSTRQGGQPQHF
TRBJ2-1,TRBV14,.,.,TGTGCCAGCAGCCAAGACCCCCCCGGGACGTATTACAATGAGCAGTTCTTC,CASSQDPPGTYYNEQFF
TRBJ2-7,TRBV23-1,once,.,TGCGCCAGCAGTCAATCGTTAGGGGCAGCCAATTTACGACCCCCCTCCTACGAGCAGTACTTC,CASSQSLGAANLRPPSYEQYF
TRBJ1-5,TRBV2,.,.,TGTGCCAGCAGTCTCGGACGGACTAATCAGCCCCAGCATTTT,CASSLGRTNQPQHF
TRBJ1-2,TRBV7-8,.,.,TGTGCCAGCAGCTTAGTGGCAGGGAACGGTTTTGGCTACACCTTC,CASSLVAGNGFGYTF
TRBJ2-2,TRBV11-3,.,.,TGTGCCAGCAGCTCGTACAGGGCCACCGGGGAGCTGTTTTTT,CASSSYRATGELFF
TRBJ2-3,TRBV5-1,few,.,TGCGCCAGCAGCTTCGGGGGAGATACGCAGTATTTT,CASSFGGDTQYF
TRBJ1-1,TRBV5-6,.,.,TGTGCCAGCAGCTGGGAAGCTGAAGCTTTCTTT,CASSWEAEAFF
TRBJ1-5,TRBV6-5,.,.,TGTGCCAGCAGTATGCGGGGACCGCCACTGGGGCCCCAGCATTTT,CASSMRGPPLGPQHF
TRBJ2-1,TRBV4-2,.,.,TGTGCCAGCAGCCAAGGAGGCCTGTACAATGAGCAGTTCTTC,CASSQGGLYNEQFF
TRBJ2-2,TRBV19,.,.,TGTGCCAGTAGGGGGACCGACCACGCGAACACCGGGGAGCTGTTTTTT,CASRGTDHANTGELFF
TRBJ1-2,TRBV5-1,.,.,TGCGCCAGCAGTCCAGGGGCAGGGTATGGCTACACCTTC,CASSPGAGYGYTF
TRBJ2-2,TRBV5-4,.,.,TGTGCCAGCAGCCCGATAAGGAATAGCCTCAACACCGGGGAGCTGTTTTTT,CASSPIRNSLNTGELFF
TRBJ2-5,TRBV6-5,.,.,TGTGCCAGCAGTTACTTTAAGTTCCAAGAGACCCAGTACTTC,CASSYFKFQETQYF
TRBJ2-3,TRBV15,few,TRBD2,TGTGCCACCAGCAGAGGGGAGGGAAAAACAGATACGCAGTATTTT,CATSRGEGKTDTQYF
TRBJ2-5,TRBV30,.,.,TGTGCCTGGAGTGCCGGGGACTCCCCTCAAGAGACCCAGTACTTC,CAWSAGDSPQETQYF
TRBJ1-5,TRBV19,once,TRBD1,TGTGCCAGTAGTACAAGACAGGGCGGCAATCAGCCCCAGCATTTT,CASSTRQGGNQPQHF
TRBJ2-5,TRBV7-7,.,.,TGTGCTAGCAGCCAGAACCGGGACGGAAAAGAGACCCAGTACTTC,CASSQNRDGKETQYF
TRBJ1-5,TRBV7-6,.,.,TGTGCCAGCAGCTTACAGGGGCAGCCCCAGCATTTT,CASSLQGQPQHF
TRBJ2-7,TRBV5-1,.,.,TGCGCCAGCAGCCGGGACTGGTCCTACGAGCAGTACTTC,CASSRDWSYEQYF
TRBJ1-1,TRBV6-5,.,.,TGTGCCAGCAGCGTGACAGGACTTATGAACACTGAAGCTTTCTTT,CASSVTGLMNTEAFF
TRBJ2-1,TRBV9,.,TRBD2,TGTGCCAGCAGCGTAGAGGCCGGCGGGAGAGGCTACAATGAGCAGTTCTTC,CASSVEAGGRGYNEQFF
TRBJ1-5,TRBV12-3/TRBV12-4,.,.,TGTGCCACTACTTGGGATGCGGGACAGCCCCAGCATTTT,CATTWDAGQPQHF
TRBJ2-7,TRBV5-4,.,.,TGTGCCAGCAGCCGCCAGGGGGGAGCCTACGAGCAGTACTTC,CASSRQGGAYEQYF
TRBJ1-3,TRBV2,.,TRBD1,TGTGCCAGCAAAATGGGACAGGGGTATAGAAACACCATATATTTT,CASKMGQGYRNTIYF